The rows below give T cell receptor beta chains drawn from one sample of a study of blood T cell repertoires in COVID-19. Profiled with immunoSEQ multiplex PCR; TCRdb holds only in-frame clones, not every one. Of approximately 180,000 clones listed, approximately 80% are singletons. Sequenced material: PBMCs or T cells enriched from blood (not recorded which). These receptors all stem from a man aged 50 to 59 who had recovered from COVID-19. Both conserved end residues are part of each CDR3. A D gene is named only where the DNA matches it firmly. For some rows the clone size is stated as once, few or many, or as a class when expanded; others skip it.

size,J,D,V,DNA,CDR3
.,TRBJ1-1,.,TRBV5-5,TGTGCCAGCAGCTTGGTGAGGGAGAACACTGAAGCTTTCTTT,CASSLVRENTEAFF
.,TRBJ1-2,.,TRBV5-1,TGCGCCAGCAGCTTGGGTGGACTCCAATCCCGCTACACCTTC,CASSLGGLQSRYTF
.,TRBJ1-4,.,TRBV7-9,TGTGCCAGCAGGGGGCCTGATGAAAAACTGTTTTTT,CASRGPDEKLFF
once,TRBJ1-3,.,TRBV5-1,TGCGCCAGCAGCAACTTACAGGGAGGAAACACCATATATTTT,CASSNLQGGNTIYF
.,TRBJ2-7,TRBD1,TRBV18,TGTGCCAGCTCACCACCTGAGACAGGGCGCCGCGAGCAGTACTTC,CASSPPETGRREQYF
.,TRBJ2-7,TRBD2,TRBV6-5,TGTGCCAGCAGGGCCTTAGCGGGGGGAGTTTACGAGCAGTACTTC,CASRALAGGVYEQYF
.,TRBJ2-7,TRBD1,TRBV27,TGTGCCAGCAGTGCTGAGAGGACAGGGTGGTACGAGCAGTACTTC,CASSAERTGWYEQYF
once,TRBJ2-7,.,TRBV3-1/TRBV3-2,TGTGCCAGCAGCCAAGGGCTAGAAGGCTACGAGCAGTACTTC,CASSQGLEGYEQYF
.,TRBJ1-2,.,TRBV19,TGTGCCAGTAGTCCACAGGGAGTAGGCTATGGCTACACCTTC,CASSPQGVGYGYTF
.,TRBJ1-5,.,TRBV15,TGTGCCACCAGCAGAGAGACCCCTGCCATGGTCCGCGTGTTGGAGAATCAGCCCCAGCATTTT,CATSRETPAMVRVLENQPQHF
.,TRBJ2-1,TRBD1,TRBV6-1,TGTGCCAGCAGTGCCATGGGGGGACAGGTAAGCTCCTACAATGAGCAGTTCTTC,CASSAMGGQVSSYNEQFF
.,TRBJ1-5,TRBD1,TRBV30,TGTGCCTGGAGTCCGGACAGGGGGCGAAGCAATCAGCCCCAGCATTTT,CAWSPDRGRSNQPQHF
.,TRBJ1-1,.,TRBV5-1,TGCGCCAGCAGCTTGGAGGTCGCAGGGATGGGCACTGAAGCTTTCTTT,CASSLEVAGMGTEAFF
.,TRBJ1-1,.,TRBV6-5,TGTGCCAGCACGGGAGGCCAGGGGAACACTGAAGCTTTCTTT,CASTGGQGNTEAFF
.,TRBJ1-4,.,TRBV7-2,TGTGCCAGCAGCTCGGGTCAGATTTTGGGAAAACTGTTTTTT,CASSSGQILGKLFF
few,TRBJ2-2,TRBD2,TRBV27,TGTGCCAGCAGACTAGCGGGGGTTATAAACACCGGGGAGCTGTTTTTT,CASRLAGVINTGELFF
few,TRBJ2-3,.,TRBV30,TGTGCCTGGAGCCGAGTGCGGGATACGCAGTATTTT,CAWSRVRDTQYF
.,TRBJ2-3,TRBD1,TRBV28,TGTGCCAGCAGTTCAAACTATGGGACCGGACAGGGGGCGACAGATACGCAGTATTTT,CASSSNYGTGQGATDTQYF
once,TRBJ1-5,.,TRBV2,TGTGCCAGCAGGGAAAACTATAGCAATCAGCCCCAGCATTTT,CASRENYSNQPQHF
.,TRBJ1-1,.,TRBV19,TGTGCCAGTACCATGGGGGGGAGGAGCACTGAAGCTTTCTTT,CASTMGGRSTEAFF
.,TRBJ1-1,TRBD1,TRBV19,TGTGCCAGTAGGGAGGGGGCTTACACTGAAGCTTTCTTT,CASREGAYTEAFF
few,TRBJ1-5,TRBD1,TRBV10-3,TGTGCCATCAGTGCGGACAGGGGCAATCAGCCCCAGCATTTT,CAISADRGNQPQHF